The text below deals with one T cell receptor (beta chain). Germline and junction disagree at one end, which may indicate a read error. This sample is part of a study of blood T cells in healthy people across ages. Study summary: About one barcoded beta molecule per two T cells was captured by template switching.

CDR1 and CDR2 from the germline V gene are SGHRS and YFSETQ. The CDR3 contains 13 residues. PCR was performed a second time for roughly 6 to 12 cycles using a sample-barcoded 5' primer and a J-beta primer mix. The template-switch adaptor was a 5' adaptor with 12 random nucleotides. It tagged each cDNA molecule. TCRdb reprocessed the 5' RACE reads with MiXCR, giving one entry per CDR3 protein. The profile shows 1,800,000 or so distinct CDR3 sequences, about 39% of them singletons. Each of the donors had about 9.9 milliliters of peripheral blood drawn into EDTA-treated Vacutainer tubes. The chain uses TRBV5-1 and TRBJ2-5; 7 positions agree with TRBD1. This clonotype originated in a human donor in good health. Source material: blood. The DNA for the CDR3 is TGCACCAGCAGCCGACAGGGTCAAGAGACCCAGTACTTC. Amino acid sequence: CTSSRQGQETQYF.